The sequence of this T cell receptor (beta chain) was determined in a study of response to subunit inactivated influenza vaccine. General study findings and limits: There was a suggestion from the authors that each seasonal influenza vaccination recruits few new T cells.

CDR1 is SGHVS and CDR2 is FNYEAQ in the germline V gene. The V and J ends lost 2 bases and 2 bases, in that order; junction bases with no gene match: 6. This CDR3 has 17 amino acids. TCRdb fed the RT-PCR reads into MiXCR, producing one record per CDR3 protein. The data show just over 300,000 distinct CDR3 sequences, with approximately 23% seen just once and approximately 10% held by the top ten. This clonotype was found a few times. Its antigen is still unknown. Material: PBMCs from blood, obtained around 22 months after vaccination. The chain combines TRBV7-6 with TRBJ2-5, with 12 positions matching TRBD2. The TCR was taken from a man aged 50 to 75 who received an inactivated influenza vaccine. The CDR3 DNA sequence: TGTGCCAGCAGCTTAACTCTAGCGGGAGGGTTTCAAGAGACCCAGTACTTC. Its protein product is CASSLTLAGGFQETQYF.